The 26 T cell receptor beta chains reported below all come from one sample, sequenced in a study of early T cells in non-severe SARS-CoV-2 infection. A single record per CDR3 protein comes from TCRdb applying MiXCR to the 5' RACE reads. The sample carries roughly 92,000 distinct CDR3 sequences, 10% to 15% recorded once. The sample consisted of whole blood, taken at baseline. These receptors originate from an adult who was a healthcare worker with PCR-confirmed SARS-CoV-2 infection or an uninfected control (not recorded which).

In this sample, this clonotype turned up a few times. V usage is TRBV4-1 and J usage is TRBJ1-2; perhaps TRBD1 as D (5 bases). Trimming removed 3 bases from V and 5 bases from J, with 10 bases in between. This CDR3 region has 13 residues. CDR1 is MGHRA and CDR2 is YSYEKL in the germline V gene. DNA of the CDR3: TGCGCCAGCAGCCACCAGGGCCAATATGGCTACACCTTC. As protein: CASSHQGQYGYTF.

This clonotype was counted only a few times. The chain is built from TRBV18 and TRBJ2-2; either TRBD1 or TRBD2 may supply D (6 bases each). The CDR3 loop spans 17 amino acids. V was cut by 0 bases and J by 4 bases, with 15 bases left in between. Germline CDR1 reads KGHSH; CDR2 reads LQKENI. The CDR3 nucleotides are TGTGCCAGCTCACCACCGACGGGGGCCCCCGGCACCGGGGAGCTGTTTTTT. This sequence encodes CASSPPTGAPGTGELFF.

CDR3 region: CASSLGGAPRNQPQHF. As DNA, the CDR3 is TGTGCCAGCAGTTTAGGGGGGGCCCCCCGTAATCAGCCCCAGCATTTT. The rearrangement links TRBV12-3 or TRBV12-4 to TRBJ1-5, with D perhaps matching TRBD1 (6 bases). This CDR3 has 16 residues. Trimming shortened V by 1 base and J by 4 bases, and 14 bases separated the two germline ends.

The CDR3 nucleotides read TGTGCCAGCAGTTCACCGGGGGCGACAACTAATGAAAAACTGTTTTTT. Translated: CASSSPGATTNEKLFF. This sequence joins TRBV28 and TRBJ1-4; weak D call: TRBD1 (6 bases). V gave up 4 bases and J gave up 0 bases, with 12 bases separating them. This CDR3 comprises 16 residues. The germline gives CDR1 MDHEN, CDR2 SYDVKM.

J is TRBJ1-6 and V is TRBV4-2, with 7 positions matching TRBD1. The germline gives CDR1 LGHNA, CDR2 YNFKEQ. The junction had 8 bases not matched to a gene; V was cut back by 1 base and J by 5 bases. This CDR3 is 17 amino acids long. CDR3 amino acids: CASSQGFPGQNNSPLHF. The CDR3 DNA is TGTGCCAGCAGCCAAGGTTTTCCGGGACAGAATAATTCACCCCTCCACTTT.

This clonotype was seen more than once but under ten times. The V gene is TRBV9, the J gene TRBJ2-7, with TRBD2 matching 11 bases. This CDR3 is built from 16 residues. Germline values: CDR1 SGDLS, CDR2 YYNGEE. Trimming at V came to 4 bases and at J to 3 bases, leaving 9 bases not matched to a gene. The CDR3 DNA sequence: TGTGCCAGCAGCCCCCGCGGGACTAGCGGAAACTACGAGCAGTACTTC. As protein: CASSPRGTSGNYEQYF.

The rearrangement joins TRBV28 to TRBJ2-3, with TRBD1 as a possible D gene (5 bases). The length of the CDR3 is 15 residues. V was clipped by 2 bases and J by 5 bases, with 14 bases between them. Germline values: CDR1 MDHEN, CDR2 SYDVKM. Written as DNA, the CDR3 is TGTGCCAGCAGTTTACGTGGGGCAAGGGGAGATACGCAGTATTTT. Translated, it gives CASSLRGARGDTQYF. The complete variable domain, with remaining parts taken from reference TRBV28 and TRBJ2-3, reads DVKVTQSSRYLVKRTGEKVFLECVQDMDHENMFWYRQDPGLGLRLIYFSYDVKMKEKGDIPEGYSVSREKKERFSLILESASTNQTSMYLCASSLRGARGDTQYFGPGTRLTVL.

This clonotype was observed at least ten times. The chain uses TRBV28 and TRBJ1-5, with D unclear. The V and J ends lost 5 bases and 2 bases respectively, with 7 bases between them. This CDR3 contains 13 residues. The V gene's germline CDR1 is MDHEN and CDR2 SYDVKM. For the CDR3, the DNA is TGTGCCAGCAGTCTCACGGGCAATCAGCCCCAGCATTTT. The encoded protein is CASSLTGNQPQHF.

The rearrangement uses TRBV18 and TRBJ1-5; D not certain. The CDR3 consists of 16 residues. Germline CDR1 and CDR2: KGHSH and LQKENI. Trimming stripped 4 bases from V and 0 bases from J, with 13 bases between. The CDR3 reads CASSRAGDNSNQPQHF. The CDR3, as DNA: TGTGCCAGCTCACGGGCAGGAGATAATAGCAATCAGCCCCAGCATTTT.

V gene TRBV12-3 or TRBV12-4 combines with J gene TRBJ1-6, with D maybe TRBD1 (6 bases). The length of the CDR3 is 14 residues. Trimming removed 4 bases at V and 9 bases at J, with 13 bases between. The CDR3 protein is CASSWNRDPSPLHF. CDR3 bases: TGTGCCAGCAGTTGGAACAGGGATCCTTCACCCCTCCACTTT.

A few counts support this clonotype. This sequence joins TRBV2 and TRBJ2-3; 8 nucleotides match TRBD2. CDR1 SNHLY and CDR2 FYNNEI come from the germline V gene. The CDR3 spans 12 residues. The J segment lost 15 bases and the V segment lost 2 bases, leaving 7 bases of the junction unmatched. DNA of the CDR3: TGTGCCAGCAGTGAAATAGTAGCGGGAAAATATTTT. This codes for CASSEIVAGKYF. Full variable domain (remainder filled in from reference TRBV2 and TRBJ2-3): EPEVTQTPSHQVTQMGQEVILRCVPISNHLYFYWYRQILGQKVEFLVSFYNNEISEKSEIFDDQFSVERPDGSNFTLKIRSTKLEDSAMYFCASSEIVAGKYFGPGTRLTVL.

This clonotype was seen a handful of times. The CDR3 protein is CAWKTGVLNNEQFF. DNA for the CDR3: TGTGCCTGGAAAACAGGTGTCCTCAACAATGAGCAGTTCTTC. The genes are TRBV30 and TRBJ2-1, with D tentatively TRBD1 (5 bases). Germline V gives CDR1 GTSNPN, CDR2 SVGIG (reference sequence). The CDR3 consists of 14 residues. Trimming shortened V by 4 bases and J by 5 bases, and 15 bases separated the two germline ends. Full variable domain (remainder filled in from reference TRBV30 and TRBJ2-1): SQTIHQWPATLVQPVGSPLSLECTVEGTSNPNLYWYRQAAGRGLQLLFYSVGIGQISSEVPQNLSASRPQDRQFILSSKKLLLSDSGFYLCAWKTGVLNNEQFFGPGTRLTVL.

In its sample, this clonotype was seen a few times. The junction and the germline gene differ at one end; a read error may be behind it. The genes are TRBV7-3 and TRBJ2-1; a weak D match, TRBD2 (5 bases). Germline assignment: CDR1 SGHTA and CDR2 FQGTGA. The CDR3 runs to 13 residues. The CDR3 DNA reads TGTGCCAGCAGCTTACAGCGGATGACACCAACACTCTTC. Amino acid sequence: CASSLQRMTPTLF.

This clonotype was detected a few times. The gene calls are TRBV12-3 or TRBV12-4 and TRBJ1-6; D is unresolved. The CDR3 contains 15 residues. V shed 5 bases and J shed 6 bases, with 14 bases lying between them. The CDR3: CASSEDPASNSPLHF. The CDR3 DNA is TGTGCCAGCAGTGAAGACCCCGCAAGTAATTCACCCCTCCACTTT.

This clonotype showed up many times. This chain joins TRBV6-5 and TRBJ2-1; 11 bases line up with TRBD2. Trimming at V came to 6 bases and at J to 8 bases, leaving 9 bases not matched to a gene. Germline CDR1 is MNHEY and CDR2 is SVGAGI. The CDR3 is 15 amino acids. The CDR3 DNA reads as TGTGCCAGCAGACCGGGACTAGCGGTCGCGGATGAGCAGTTCTTC. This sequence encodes CASRPGLAVADEQFF.

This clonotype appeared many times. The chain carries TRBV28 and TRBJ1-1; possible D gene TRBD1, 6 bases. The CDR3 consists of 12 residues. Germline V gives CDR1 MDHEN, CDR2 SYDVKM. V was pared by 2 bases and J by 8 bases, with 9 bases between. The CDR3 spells CASSLRGGEAFF. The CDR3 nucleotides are TGTGCCAGCAGTTTACGAGGGGGAGAAGCTTTCTTT.

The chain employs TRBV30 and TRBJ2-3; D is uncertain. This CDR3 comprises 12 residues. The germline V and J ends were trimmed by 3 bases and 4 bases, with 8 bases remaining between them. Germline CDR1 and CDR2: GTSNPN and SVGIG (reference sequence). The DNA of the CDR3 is TGTGCCTGGAGCCCTAGGTCAGATACGCAGTATTTT. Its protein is CAWSPRSDTQYF. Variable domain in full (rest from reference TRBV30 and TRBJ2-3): SQTIHQWPATLVQPVGSPLSLECTVEGTSNPNLYWYRQAAGRGLQLLFYSVGIGQISSEVPQNLSASRPQDRQFILSSKKLLLSDSGFYLCAWSPRSDTQYFGPGTRLTVL.

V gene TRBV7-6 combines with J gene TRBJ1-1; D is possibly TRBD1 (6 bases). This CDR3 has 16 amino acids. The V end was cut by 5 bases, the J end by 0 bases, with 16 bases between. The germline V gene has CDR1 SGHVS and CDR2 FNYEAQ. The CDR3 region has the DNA TGTGCCAGCAGCACCGAGGGGGGCCCCCTGAACACTGAAGCTTTCTTT. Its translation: CASSTEGGPLNTEAFF.

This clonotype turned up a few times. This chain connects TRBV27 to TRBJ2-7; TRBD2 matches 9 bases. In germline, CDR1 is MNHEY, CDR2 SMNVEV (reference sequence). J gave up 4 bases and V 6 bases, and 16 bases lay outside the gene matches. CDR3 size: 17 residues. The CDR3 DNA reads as TGTGCCAGCAGAATATATTCCGGGGTAGCGGGAGCTTACGAGCAGTACTTC. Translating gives CASRIYSGVAGAYEQYF.

DNA for the CDR3: TGTGCCAGCAGTTCTCACACAGGGAGCTCTGGAAACACCATATATTTT. The encoded protein is CASSSHTGSSGNTIYF. The chain is built from TRBV7-2 and TRBJ1-3; possibly TRBD1 for D (6 bases). V dropped 6 bases and J dropped 0 bases, with 15 bases sitting between them. Germline V gene sequence: CDR1 SGHTA, CDR2 FQGNSA. The CDR3 length is 16 residues.

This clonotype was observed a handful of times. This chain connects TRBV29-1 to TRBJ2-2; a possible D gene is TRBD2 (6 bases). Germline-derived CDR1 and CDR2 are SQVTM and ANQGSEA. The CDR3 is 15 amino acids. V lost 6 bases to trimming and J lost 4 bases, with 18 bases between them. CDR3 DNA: TGCAGCGTGGTTCCAGTGGAGGAGGGCACCGGGGAGCTGTTTTTT. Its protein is CSVVPVEEGTGELFF.

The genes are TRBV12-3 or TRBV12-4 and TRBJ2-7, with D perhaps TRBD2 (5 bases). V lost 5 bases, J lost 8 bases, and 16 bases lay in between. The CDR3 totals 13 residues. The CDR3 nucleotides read TGTGCCAGCAGTCGTGAGGGTACCTTTCAGCAGTACTTC. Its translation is CASSREGTFQQYF.

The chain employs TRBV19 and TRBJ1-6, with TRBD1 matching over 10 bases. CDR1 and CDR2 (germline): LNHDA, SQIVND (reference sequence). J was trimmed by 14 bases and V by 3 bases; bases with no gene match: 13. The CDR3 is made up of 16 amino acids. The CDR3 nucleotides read TGTGCCAGTAGTATTATCGCCGGGACAGGGGCCGGAGCCCTCCACTTT. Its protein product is CASSIIAGTGAGALHF.

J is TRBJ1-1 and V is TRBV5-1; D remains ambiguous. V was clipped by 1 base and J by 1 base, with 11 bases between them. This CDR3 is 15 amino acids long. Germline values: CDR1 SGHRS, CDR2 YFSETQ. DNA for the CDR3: TGCGCCAGCAGCTTGTCACAAATTAAGAACACTGAAGCTTTCTTT. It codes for CASSLSQIKNTEAFF.

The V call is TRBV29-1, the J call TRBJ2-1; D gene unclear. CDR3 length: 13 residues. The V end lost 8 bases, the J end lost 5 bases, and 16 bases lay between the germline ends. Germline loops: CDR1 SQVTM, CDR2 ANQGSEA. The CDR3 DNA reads TGCAGCTCCCCACTGGCGAAGAACAATGAGCAGTTCTTC. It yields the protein CSSPLAKNNEQFF.

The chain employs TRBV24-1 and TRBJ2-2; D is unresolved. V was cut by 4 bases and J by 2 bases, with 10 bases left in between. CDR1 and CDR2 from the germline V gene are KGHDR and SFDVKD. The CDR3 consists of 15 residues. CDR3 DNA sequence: TGTGCCACCAGTGAATGGCAGGTCAACACCGGGGAGCTGTTTTTT. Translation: CATSEWQVNTGELFF.